Presented here are 20 T cell receptor beta chains from one specimen sequenced in a study of blood T cell repertoires in COVID-19. Only in-frame clones appear in the TCRdb table, and some are missing; sequencing was by immunoSEQ multiplex PCR. Of about 200,000 clones listed, less than 85% are singletons. The sample comprised PBMCs or T cells enriched from blood (not recorded which). The receptors stem from a woman aged 55 to 70 with acute COVID-19.

This clone has just one count. This chain joins TRBV6-2 or TRBV6-3 and TRBJ2-7, with TRBD2 matching 9 bases. The CDR3 has 13 amino acids. Trimming at V came to 5 bases and at J to 3 bases, leaving 2 bases not matched to a gene. CDR1 MNHEY and CDR2 SVGEGT come from the germline V gene. The CDR3 DNA is TGTGCCAGCAGTCTTAGCGGGAGCTACGAGCAGTACGTC. As protein: CASSLSGSYEQYV.

The V and J genes are TRBV21-1 and TRBJ1-1; TRBD1, the D gene given by the table, was not confirmed from the DNA. TRBV21-1 is recorded as a pseudogene. The CDR3 runs 17 residues. CDR3 bases: TGTGCCAGCAGCAAAGACGGGACAAAGGCCTCTGGCACTGAAGCTTTCTTT. It is translated as CASSKDGTKASGTEAFF.

The chain couples TRBV7-9 to TRBJ1-1; a possible D gene is TRBD1 (5 bases). Germline V gene lookup returns CDR1 SEHNR and CDR2 FQNEAQ (reference sequence). The CDR3 contains 14 residues. Trimming removed 7 bases from V and 1 base from J, with 13 bases in between. CDR3 in amino acids: CASTRGGTNTEAFF. CDR3 nucleotides: TGTGCCAGCACCCGGGGAGGGACGAACACTGAAGCTTTCTTT. Based on the CDR3 plus reference TRBV7-9 and TRBJ1-1, the full variable domain is DTGVSQNPRHKITKRGQNVTFRCDPISEHNRLYWYRQTLGQGPEFLTYFQNEAQLEKSRLLSDRFSAERPKGSFSTLEIQRTEQGDSAMYLCASTRGGTNTEAFFGQGTRLTVV.

V usage is TRBV11-2 and J usage is TRBJ1-1; the D gene is possibly TRBD1 (5 bases). The CDR3 contains 14 residues. Germline assignment: CDR1 SGHAT and CDR2 FQNNGV. V shed 3 bases and J shed 4 bases, with 12 bases lying between them. The CDR3 protein is CASSFSGLVTEAFF. CDR3 coding DNA: TGTGCCAGCAGCTTTTCAGGGTTGGTCACTGAAGCTTTCTTT.

The chain links TRBV1 to TRBJ2-7; the D call of TRBD2 is as the table states it, not checked on the DNA. TRBV1 is a listed pseudogene. The CDR3 sequence is 17 residues long. The CDR3 here is CTSSQEERPKRSYEQYV. For the CDR3, the DNA is TGCACCAGCAGCCAAGAAGAGAGGCCCAAAAGGTCCTACGAGCAGTACGTC.

The count of this clone is one. This chain connects TRBV30 to TRBJ1-1; D might be TRBD1 (6 bases). Trimming left V 4 bases short and J 6 bases short, with 18 bases between. Per germline, CDR1 GTSNPN and CDR2 SVGIG (reference sequence). The CDR3 sequence is 14 residues long. The CDR3 sequence: CAWKRDMQRPEAFF. CDR3 DNA: TGTGCCTGGAAAAGGGACATGCAAAGGCCTGAAGCTTTCTTT.

The CDR3 DNA is TGTGCCAGCAGCCCAGCCCCCCAGGGGAGTATCACTGAAGCTTTCTTT. Amino acid sequence: CASSPAPQGSITEAFF. This chain links TRBV7-9 with TRBJ1-1; tentative D call: TRBD1 (6 bases). The V and J ends lost 5 bases and 4 bases respectively, with 20 bases between them. The CDR3 extends over 16 amino acids. CDR1 SEHNR and CDR2 FQNEAQ come from the germline V gene (reference sequence).

This clone was picked up many times. This chain joins TRBV7-2 and TRBJ1-1; maybe TRBD1 (6 bases). The CDR3 extends over 15 amino acids. Trimming cost V 4 bases and J 7 bases, with 19 bases left between them. Germline CDR1 reads SGHTA; CDR2 reads FQGNSA. The CDR3 DNA reads as TGTGCCAGCAGCTACCCTCCGCGGGGGGCGGATGAAGCTTTCTTT. Translated, it gives CASSYPPRGADEAFF.

The chain couples TRBV9 to TRBJ2-2, with TRBD1 matching over 8 bases. The length of the CDR3 is 16 residues. V was pared by 6 bases and J by 6 bases, with 13 bases of the junction left unmatched. Germline V CDR1 and CDR2: SGDLS, YYNGEE. The CDR3 sequence: CASTTLPGGASGELFF. The CDR3 DNA follows: TGTGCCAGCACTACCTTACCAGGGGGCGCATCCGGGGAGCTGTTTTTT. The complete variable domain, with remaining parts taken from reference TRBV9 and TRBJ2-2, reads DSGVTQTPKHLITATGQRVTLRCSPRSGDLSVYWYQQSLDQGLQFLIQYYNGEERAKGNILERFSAQQFPDLHSELNLSSLELGDSALYFCASTTLPGGASGELFFGEGSRLTVL.

The genes are TRBV7-9 and TRBJ2-7; D is unresolved. Germline CDR1 and CDR2: SEHNR and FQNEAQ (reference sequence). V lost 5 bases to trimming and J lost 3 bases, with 14 bases between them. The CDR3 contains 14 residues. CDR3 amino acids: CASSLRPADYEQYF. The CDR3 DNA sequence: TGTGCCAGCAGCCTCCGCCCCGCAGACTACGAGCAGTACTTC.

The chain combines TRBV4-3 with TRBJ1-1, with D unclear. Trimming cost V 0 bases and J 0 bases, with 11 bases left between them. Germline V gene data show CDR1 as LGHNA and CDR2 as YSLEER. This CDR3 has 16 residues. The CDR3 loop reads CASSQDWRGLNTEAFF. The DNA for the CDR3 is TGCGCCAGCAGCCAAGACTGGCGAGGGCTGAACACTGAAGCTTTCTTT.

The chain has TRBV3-1 (or the pseudogene TRBV3-2) and TRBJ2-7, with D possibly matching TRBD2 (5 bases). Germline lookup yields CDR1 LGHDT and CDR2 YNNKEL (reference sequence). Trimming took 1 base from V and 1 from J, leaving 8 bases between them. The CDR3 contains 14 residues. The CDR3 bases are TGTGCCAGCAGCCAAGGGAGCGGATCCTACGAGCAGTACTTC. Its translation is CASSQGSGSYEQYF.

The chain couples TRBV2 to TRBJ1-1; unclear D gene. Trimming shortened V by 2 bases and J by 3 bases, and 10 bases separated the two germline ends. CDR3 length: 14 amino acids. CDR1 and CDR2 (germline): SNHLY, FYNNEI. The CDR3 DNA sequence: TGTGCCAGCAGTGAATTGTCCAAATACACTGAAGCTTTCTTT. As protein: CASSELSKYTEAFF. The whole variable domain, remainder taken from reference TRBV2 and TRBJ1-1, is EPEVTQTPSHQVTQMGQEVILRCVPISNHLYFYWYRQILGQKVEFLVSFYNNEISEKSEIFDDQFSVERPDGSNFTLKIRSTKLEDSAMYFCASSELSKYTEAFFGQGTRLTVV.

V usage is TRBV4-3 and J usage is TRBJ2-2; possible D gene TRBD1, 5 bases. The V and J ends lost 7 bases and 0 bases respectively, with 9 bases between them. Germline lookup yields CDR1 LGHNA and CDR2 YSLEER. The CDR3 is 14 residues long. CDR3 bases: TGCGCCAGCATGACAGCATCGAACACCGGGGAGCTGTTTTTT. This gives the protein CASMTASNTGELFF.

V is TRBV2 and J is TRBJ2-7; the D gene is possibly TRBD2 (6 bases). There are 15 residues in the CDR3. Between the trimmed V and J ends, which lost 7 bases and 3 bases, there was a span of 19 bases. CDR1 is SNHLY, CDR2 FYNNEI, per germline. The CDR3: CASTETGVVDYEQYF. The CDR3, as DNA: TGTGCCAGCACCGAAACGGGGGTCGTGGACTACGAGCAGTACTTC. The variable domain in full, completed from reference TRBV2 and TRBJ2-7, reads EPEVTQTPSHQVTQMGQEVILRCVPISNHLYFYWYRQILGQKVEFLVSFYNNEISEKSEIFDDQFSVERPDGSNFTLKIRSTKLEDSAMYFCASTETGVVDYEQYFGPGTRLTVT.

The rearrangement uses TRBV7-9 and TRBJ1-4; D not certain. The length of the CDR3 is 17 residues. The V end lost 5 bases, the J end lost 0 bases, and 16 bases lay between the germline ends. CDR1 and CDR2 (germline): SEHNR, FQNEAQ (reference sequence). CDR3 residues: CASSRPTDSATNEKLFF. In nucleotides, the CDR3 is TGTGCCAGCAGCCGCCCGACGGACTCTGCAACTAATGAAAAACTGTTTTTT.

The CDR3: CASSQTRSSGNTIYF. CDR3 nucleotide sequence: TGTGCCAGCAGCCAGACACGTAGCTCTGGAAACACCATATATTTT. The chain combines TRBV4-2 with TRBJ1-3; D unresolved. The ends were cut back, 3 bases at V and 0 bases at J, with 9 bases in the middle. This CDR3 has 15 amino acids. Germline CDR1 reads LGHNA; CDR2 reads YNFKEQ.

The chain joins TRBV21-1 to TRBJ2-3; the D call TRBD2 from the table was never checked on the DNA. TRBV21-1 is deemed a pseudogene. The length of the CDR3 is 11 residues. The DNA of the CDR3 is TGTGCCAGCATCCTCACAGATACGCAGTATTTT. This codes for CASILTDTQYF.

This chain connects TRBV2 to TRBJ1-1; 7 nucleotides match TRBD1. This CDR3 is built from 13 residues. J was trimmed by 11 bases and V by 7 bases; bases with no gene match: 13. Germline V lookup: CDR1 SNHLY, CDR2 FYNNEI. The CDR3 protein is CASKIEGANVAFF. CDR3 bases: TGTGCCAGCAAAATTGAGGGGGCGAATGTTGCTTTCTTT. The entire variable domain, with the rest obtained from reference TRBV2 and TRBJ1-1, is as follows: EPEVTQTPSHQVTQMGQEVILRCVPISNHLYFYWYRQILGQKVEFLVSFYNNEISEKSEIFDDQFSVERPDGSNFTLKIRSTKLEDSAMYFCASKIEGANVAFFGQGTRLTVV.

This clone was seen more than once but under ten times. The chain joins TRBV7-9 to TRBJ1-1, with D perhaps matching TRBD1 (6 bases). CDR3 length: 17 amino acids. Trimming removed 4 bases from V and 0 bases from J, with 18 bases in between. Per germline, CDR1 SEHNR and CDR2 FQNEAQ (reference sequence). CDR3 sequence (DNA): TGTGCCAGCAGCTCCACGGGGGGCCCGGTGTTGAACACTGAAGCTTTCTTT. It encodes CASSSTGGPVLNTEAFF.